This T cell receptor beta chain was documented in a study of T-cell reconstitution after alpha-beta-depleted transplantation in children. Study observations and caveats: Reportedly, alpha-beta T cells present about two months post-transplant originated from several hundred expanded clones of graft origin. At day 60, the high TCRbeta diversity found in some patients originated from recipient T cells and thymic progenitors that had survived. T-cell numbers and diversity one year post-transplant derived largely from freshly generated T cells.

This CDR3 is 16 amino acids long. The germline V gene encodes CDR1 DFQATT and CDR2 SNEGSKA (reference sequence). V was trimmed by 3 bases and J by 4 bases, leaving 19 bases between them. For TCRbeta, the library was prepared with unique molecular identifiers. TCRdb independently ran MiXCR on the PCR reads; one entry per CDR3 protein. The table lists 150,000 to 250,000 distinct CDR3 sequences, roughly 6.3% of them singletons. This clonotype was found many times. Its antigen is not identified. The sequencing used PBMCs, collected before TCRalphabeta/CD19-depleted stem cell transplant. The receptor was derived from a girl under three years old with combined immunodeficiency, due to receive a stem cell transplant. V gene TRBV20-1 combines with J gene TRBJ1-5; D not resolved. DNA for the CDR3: TGCAGTGCTAGTTCGGCAGGTCGAAGCTATAATCAGCCCCAGCATTTT. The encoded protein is CSASSAGRSYNQPQHF.